The present entry profiles one T cell receptor beta chain with its context. Its antigen is currently not known. No clone much larger than this one lies a single base away; base qualities are absent. For this chain, trimming is 3 bases at the V end and 0 bases at the J end, and the number of junction bases without a gene match is 10. The CDR3 measures 19 amino acids from cysteine to phenylalanine. Here the CDR3 DNA is all that survives: 57 bases in frame from base 1. Sequences KGHSH (CDR1) and LQKENI (CDR2) are obtained from the germline V gene. The cohort was made up of 666 healthy bone marrow donors. All cohort members were sampled while nominally healthy, although unrecorded immune exposures were likely present. The donor tested CMV seropositive, placing the donor among the 289 seropositive members of the cohort. A peripheral blood sample was collected from each donor, and TCR beta sequencing was performed on peripheral blood mononuclear cells. Genomic DNA was extracted from the blood cell samples with the Qiagen DNeasy Blood Extraction Kit.

The sample originates from a study of cytomegalovirus exposure and HLA in healthy donors (TCRdb year 2017). Broadly, across the study: In an earlier analysis of about 560 of the donors, approximately 260 Gb of sequence data and 90 million to 130 million unique TCR beta sequences from roughly 180 million T cells were reported. A later genetic analysis took genome-wide SNP genotypes for about 55% of the 666 donors and used that subset as a discovery cohort. Rather than drawing on any new phenotypic data, the later analysis identified candidate immune exposures from TCR beta sequences and the way those sequences occurred across donors. Donor age, sex, ethnicity and CMV serostatus were compiled together with the repertoire data. A few DR-DQ haplotypes were handled as single units for association and clustering because linkage in the cohort was strong. A later analysis re-examined previously published TCR beta repertoires from just over 650 donors and added high-resolution HLA genotyping to investigate patterns of TCR occurrence. Among the roughly 410 genotyped donors, about 83% belonged to the genetic ancestry cluster associated with self-reported Caucasian donors. To predict cytomegalovirus infection status, the study brought together high-throughput TCR immunosequencing, statistical association of individual TCRs with disease status, and machine learning. HLA typing covered class I and class II loci at four-digit resolution. All discovery cohort repertoires had been generated on a single sequencing platform. To decide whether each TCR beta V gene segment behaved as functional or pseudogenic, an earlier analysis of approximately 620 of the donors relied on high-throughput TCR beta sequencing. Among 300 to 450 genotyped donors of the cohort, an average of approximately 240,000 unique TCR beta nucleotide sequences were sequenced per donor, 15% to 20% of them non-productive. Roughly 300 gigabases of sequencing data and roughly 90 million unique TCR sequences were included in an early release covering 550 to 650 HLA-typed donors. Along with the roughly 670-subject first cohort, a separate validation cohort of 120 different subjects was used. The study profiled the T cell repertoires of fewer than 850 subjects by immunosequencing and related them to cytomegalovirus serostatus. The aim of the study was to test whether cataloging public T cell receptors could identify signatures of past pathogen exposure. The number of donors typed differed by locus, with roughly 620-630 for A, B, C, DRB1 and DQB1, approximately 500 for DQA1, over 600 for DPA1, and approximately 470 for DPB1.

General study outcomes and caveats: A cluster of highly shared sequence variants was judged likely to be a technical artifact of the sequencing pipeline. Because counts were too low, roughly 16 rarely observed V segments, including chromosome 9 orphons, were excluded from the earlier analysis of some 540 of the donors. Cytomegalovirus status was reported to be diagnosed by the classifier with high specificity and sensitivity in both the original and validation cohorts. An earlier analysis of approximately 600 of the donors showed that most TCR beta V segments appeared in productive rearrangements either about 90% or about 30% of the time, which broadly matched IMGT annotations. According to the authors, the approach could potentially be generalized to other disease states and immunological phenotypes. Across donors, most TCR sequences were observed very rarely, whereas some public TCRs were present in many individuals. When HLA alleles, especially DR and DQ, strongly co-occurred, TCR associations were difficult to assign to individual alleles. Linkage disequilibrium might explain the correlated functional status among segregating V segments, but an unknown experimental factor could not be ruled out. In vitro tests confirmed that a few of the cytomegalovirus-associated TCR beta chains recognize cytomegalovirus antigens. Sequencing depth was assumed to be roughly uniform across donors in the presence/absence analyses, though that assumption may not hold. For the cohort, immune exposure information was limited to CMV serostatus. V-gene and J-gene trimming of TCR beta chains was associated with a missense DCLRE1C variant in a later genetic analysis, and the association was replicated in an independent cohort. The study gave a list of about 170 TCR beta chains associated with cytomegalovirus. In this cohort, only TCR beta chains were sequenced, and detectable features were limited by the absence of alpha or paired-chain data. Most CMV-associated TCR beta chains appeared to be HLA-restricted in a later analysis, and the HLA associations seemed to be driven largely by CMV exposure. Because HLA typing was unavailable for some donors at each locus, only the typed subset was used in association tests. A later analysis reported that several top co-occurrence clusters appeared linked to parvovirus B19, influenza, CMV and Epstein-Barr virus. A further reported finding was that TCR beta sequences accurately predicted the HLA-A and HLA-B alleles for most subjects in the first cohort. Some IMGT-functional V segments, including TRBV6-2 and TRBV6-3, could not be distinguished by the 87-base-pair reads and were therefore excluded. Compared with the 666-donor mean, donors in an Asian-associated ancestry cluster had fewer N-insertions in productive TCRs, according to a later genetic analysis. At a false discovery rate of 0.05, a later analysis linked fewer than 20,000 TCR beta sequences to specific HLA alleles. In a later analysis, HLA-associated TCR beta chains were found to be more clonally expanded and to have lower generation probabilities than equally common non-associated chains. According to a later analysis, TCR association rates differed among HLA loci, with DRB1 alleles showing the most associated TCRs and HLA-C alleles showing the fewest.

Library generation was performed with the immunoSEQ multiplex PCR assay. For the multiplex PCR, a mixture combining 60 forward primers for TCR Vbeta segments and 13 reverse primers for TCR Jbeta segments was used. The CDR3 region of rearranged TCR beta genes was amplified from genomic DNA by a multiplex PCR assay. The amplified TCR beta libraries were sequenced on the Illumina HiSeq System as 87-base-pair reads. In the paper's pipeline: In a later analysis, tens of millions of unique TCR beta chains were counted across the roughly 700 repertoires, and roughly 11 million of these chains were shared by at least two donors. Raw reads were error-corrected and collapsed into unique sequences by a nearest-neighbor algorithm in which closely related sequences were merged to remove PCR and sequencing errors. Alignment of CDR3 sequences to IMGT reference sequences was used to assign V, D and J gene segments. For a sequence to be retained, a match of at least six nucleotides was required to both a V gene segment and a J gene segment. A rearrangement was called productive if the CDR3 had no stop codons and remained in frame with V and J, and every other rearrangement was called non-productive. CDR3 was defined by IMGT convention, running from the second conserved V-encoded cysteine to the conserved J-encoded phenylalanine. Sequences without an unambiguous match to a single V gene segment were excluded from the earlier analysis of several hundred of the donors. An earlier analysis of 587 of the donors classified V segments as functional when productive rearrangements were above 56.7% and as segregating when the standard deviation between donors was above 5%. A statistical classification framework was built to diagnose cytomegalovirus status from the catalog of TCR beta chain sequences. A later analysis assigned V and J genes by comparing TCR nucleotide sequences with IMGT/GENE-DB human TR gene sequences. A later analysis assigned CDR3 sequences and most-parsimonious VDJ recombination scenarios with the TCRdist pipeline. In a later analysis, every TCR beta chain was defined by the combination of its CDR3 amino acid sequence and its V-gene family, and reads without a unique V-gene family were dropped. To address suspected cross-contamination and a sequencing artifact, a later analysis removed approximately 590 highly shared, low-generation-probability nucleotide sequences. In a later analysis, a clonal expansion index for each public chain was calculated from normalized within-repertoire ranks of inferred template counts. Generation probabilities in a later analysis came from a VDJ recombination model fitted to out-of-frame rearrangements, and those results were checked against IGoR. In a later analysis, hypergeometric tests were used to score TCR-TCR, TCR-HLA and TCR-CMV co-occurrence, with a repertoire-size bias correction applied to TCR pairs. A later analysis estimated false discovery rates by permuting HLA or CMV assignments 20 times. In a later analysis, co-occurring TCRs were grouped using DBSCAN, with TCRdist sequence similarity added in when clustering inside HLA-allele-positive subsets. Repertoires with fewer than 30,000 or more than 120,000 public chains were left out of co-occurrence clustering, as were a handful of repertoires with anomalous nucleotide sharing. Held by TCRdb, this immuneACCESS table contains in-frame sequences only and omits some clones. Under half of the omission traces to an unresolved V gene where checked; the cause of the rest is unknown. That table supplies the V and J calls and clone size; D and trimming were determined from the DNA. The sample profile shows about 180,000 clones; more than 60% of them were found once. The ten largest make up about 3.8% of the sample.

Sequencing was done on a sample of PBMCs. The sequence was collected from an older woman in good health and CMV-seropositive. The sequence links TRBV18 to TRBJ2-4; 11 central bases correspond to TRBD2. The CDR3 protein is CASSPYLAGGPLAKNIQYF. The bases read TGTGCCAGCTCACCGTACTTAGCGGGGGGGCCTTTAGCCAAAAACATTCAGTACTTC.